This TCR beta chain came from a study of graft-versus-host responses after intestinal transplantation. Study-level background: The recipients all started with anti-thymocyte globulin induction and then took tacrolimus and steroids for around three years.

General study results and limits: Within the allografts of patients who had graft-donor T cell macrochimerism, graft-versus-host to host-versus-graft clonal ratios were high. An association linked early post-transplant HvG declines with peak circulating GvH clone levels. Investigators detected GvH clones in recipient marrow, with some emerging earlier in ileum or blood.

As concerns this clone: Its antigen is still unknown.

Assay used: immunoSEQ multiplex PCR; TCRdb lists only in-frame clones, some missing. The sample records 81,000 or so clones, approximately 95% being singletons. CDR1 and CDR2 (germline): SNHLY, FYNNEI. The CDR3 has 14 residues. V shed 0 bases and J 2 bases; nucleotides not matched to a gene: 1. The V gene is TRBV2, the J gene TRBJ2-7, with 7 bases matching TRBD1. The receptor's source is a human donor who was the organ donor for an intestinal transplant. The sample here was unstimulated CD8+ T cells sorted from spleen or lymph node cells, taken before transplant. For the CDR3, the DNA is TGTGCCAGCAGTGAAGCGCAGGGGGCCTACGAGCAGTACTTC. The encoded protein is CASSEAQGAYEQYF. The full variable domain, its missing parts supplied by reference TRBV2 and TRBJ2-7, is EPEVTQTPSHQVTQMGQEVILRCVPISNHLYFYWYRQILGQKVEFLVSFYNNEISEKSEIFDDQFSVERPDGSNFTLKIRSTKLEDSAMYFCASSEAQGAYEQYFGPGTRLTVT.